The next 27 T cell receptor beta chains were all read from a single sample in a study of blood T cell repertoires in COVID-19. The assay was immunoSEQ multiplex PCR, and TCRdb's table has in-frame clones only and misses some. Counted here are around 93,000 clones, roughly four fifths occurring once; the ten biggest clones make up around 4%. Sequenced material: peripheral blood. The receptors were gathered from a man aged 60 to 75 with acute or convalescent COVID-19.

The chain has TRBV2 and TRBJ2-5; 10 positions agree with TRBD1. The CDR3 is made up of 15 amino acids. Germline V CDR1 and CDR2: SNHLY, FYNNEI. Trimming took 11 bases from V and 2 from J; bases not matched to a gene: 11. CDR3: CASRGDRGVQETQYF. In nucleotides, the CDR3 is TGTGCCTCCAGGGGGGACAGGGGTGTTCAAGAGACCCAGTACTTC.

CDR3 region: CASSGTGLLTGELFF. The CDR3 bases are TGTGCCAGCAGCGGGACAGGGTTACTCACCGGGGAGCTGTTTTTT. V gene TRBV6-5 combines with J gene TRBJ2-2; 9 bases agree with TRBD1. The CDR3 is 15 residues long. With V trimmed by 6 bases and J by 4 bases, 6 bases remained unmatched. The germline V gene has CDR1 MNHEY and CDR2 SVGAGI.

The chain combines TRBV21-1 with TRBJ2-5; the table's D call, TRBD2, was not checked against the DNA. TRBV21-1 is a documented pseudogene. This CDR3 is built from 16 residues. CDR3 DNA: TGTGCCAGCAAAGTAGCGGGGGGGCTTTCCCAAGAGACCCAGTACTTC. Amino acid sequence: CASKVAGGLSQETQYF.

This chain's CDR3 is CASSLLRSSGATQETQYF. For the CDR3, the DNA is TGTGCCAGCAGCTTATTACGGTCTAGCGGGGCAACTCAAGAGACCCAGTACTTC. The chain carries TRBV7-2 and TRBJ2-5; 9 bases fit TRBD2. CDR1 is SGHTA and CDR2 is FQGNSA in the germline V gene. Trimming at V came to 2 bases and at J to 2 bases, leaving 12 bases not matched to a gene. This CDR3 has 18 residues.

This clone showed up just once. The chain has TRBV9 and TRBJ2-5; 13 bases fit TRBD2. CDR1 and CDR2 from the germline V gene are SGDLS and YYNGEE. After removal of 0 bases from V and 5 bases from J, the junction contained 7 bases not matched to a gene. This CDR3 region has 17 residues. As DNA, the CDR3 is TGTGCCAGCAGCGTAGGGGGACTAGCGGGACGGAGGGAGACCCAGTACTTC. Translating gives CASSVGGLAGRRETQYF.

In DNA form, the CDR3 reads TGCGCCAGCAGCTTAAGCGGAGCCACAGATACGCAGTATTTT. Amino acids: CASSLSGATDTQYF. This chain uses TRBV5-1 with TRBJ2-3; tentative D call: TRBD2 (5 bases). The CDR3 sequence is 14 residues long. V was cut by 2 bases and J by 2 bases, with 9 bases left in between. Germline V gives CDR1 SGHRS, CDR2 YFSETQ.

The rearrangement uses TRBV5-6 and TRBJ1-1, with D unclear. Trimming took off 6 bases at V and 7 bases at J, with 22 bases between the two ends. Looked up from germline, CDR1 is SGHDT and CDR2 is YYEEEE. The CDR3 is 15 amino acids. CDR3 sequence reads: CASITFREGKHEAFF. For the CDR3, the DNA is TGTGCCAGCATTACTTTTCGTGAGGGAAAACATGAAGCTTTCTTT.

The CDR3 loop is CASSIQESYGYTF. The DNA of the CDR3 is TGTGCCAGCAGCATACAGGAGTCCTATGGCTACACCTTC. The chain is built from TRBV5-6 and TRBJ1-2; D possibly corresponds to TRBD1 (5 bases). The CDR3 runs 13 residues. Germline V gene lookup returns CDR1 SGHDT and CDR2 YYEEEE. Trimming removed 4 bases at V and 4 bases at J, with 11 bases between.

The J gene is TRBJ2-3, the V gene TRBV12-3 or TRBV12-4; no clear D. The germline V and J ends were trimmed by 6 bases and 1 base, with 8 bases remaining between them. The CDR3 has 13 residues. The DNA of the CDR3 is TGTGCCAGCAGAGCGACTGGCACAGATACGCAGTATTTT. Residues: CASRATGTDTQYF.

The rearrangement links TRBV5-1 to TRBJ2-2; D remains unclear. Germline values: CDR1 SGHRS, CDR2 YFSETQ. Trimming pared 1 base from V and 4 bases from J, leaving 5 bases between. The CDR3 sequence is 13 residues long. The chain's CDR3 is CASSLIGTGELFF. The CDR3 DNA sequence: TGCGCCAGCAGCTTGATCGGCACCGGGGAGCTGTTTTTT.

This clone was recorded once. This chain connects TRBV4-3 to TRBJ2-3; D is unclear. This CDR3 has 15 residues. Trimming took off 1 base at V and 2 bases at J, with 10 bases between the two ends. The germline V gene has CDR1 LGHNA and CDR2 YSLEER. CDR3 bases: TGCGCCAGCAGCCAAGGAGGAGTAGCCACAGATACGCAGTATTTT. Protein product: CASSQGGVATDTQYF.

The gene calls are TRBV12-3 or TRBV12-4 and TRBJ1-2; D is possibly TRBD1 (6 bases). V was clipped by 10 bases and J by 8 bases, with 17 bases between them. CDR3 size: 12 residues. CDR3 region: CATRRGGGGYTF. The CDR3 DNA sequence: TGTGCCACCCGCCGGGGGGGCGGAGGCTACACCTTC.

V is TRBV11-3 and J is TRBJ2-1; TRBD2 agrees at 9 bases. V shed 0 bases, J shed 5 bases, and the junction held 5 bases outside the gene matches. This CDR3 has 16 residues. The germline CDR1 and CDR2 sequences are SGHNT and YENEEA. CDR3 DNA: TGTGCCAGCAGCTTAGATCGGGCGGGAGGGGACAATGAGCAGTTCTTC. It translates to CASSLDRAGGDNEQFF.

This clone was counted only a few times. Additional DNA sequences in this sample encode the identical CDR3. This sequence joins TRBV20-1 and TRBJ1-1, with D unclear. The germline CDR1 and CDR2 sequences are DFQATT and SNEGSKA (reference sequence). There are 11 residues in the CDR3. V was shortened by 8 bases and J by 2 bases, with 9 bases between the two germline ends. CDR3 DNA sequence: TGCAGTCCTGAGGGTAACACTGAAGCTTTCTTT. Translated, it gives CSPEGNTEAFF.

The rearrangement links TRBV11-2 to TRBJ2-7, with 7 positions matching TRBD2. Looked up from germline, CDR1 is SGHAT and CDR2 is FQNNGV. J gave up 5 bases and V 0 bases, and 4 bases lay outside the gene matches. The CDR3 sequence is 14 residues long. DNA for the CDR3: TGTGCCAGCAGCTTAGAATCGGGGGGACACGAGCAGTACGTC. Its translation: CASSLESGGHEQYV.

This chain joins TRBV5-1 and TRBJ2-1, with D hard to call. CDR1 and CDR2 from the germline V gene are SGHRS and YFSETQ. This CDR3 region has 13 residues. Trimming removed 4 bases at V and 9 bases at J, with 14 bases between. CDR3 bases: TGCGCCAGCAGCCAATTGACTCCTTCTGAGCAGTTCTTC. Translating gives CASSQLTPSEQFF.

The genes are TRBV7-8 and TRBJ2-7, with TRBD1 matching over 8 bases. CDR1 SGHVS and CDR2 FQNEAQ come from the germline V gene. This CDR3 region has 16 residues. J was trimmed by 2 bases and V by 0 bases; bases with no gene match: 6. The CDR3 is CASSLAPGGPPYEQYV. CDR3 coding DNA: TGTGCCAGCAGCTTAGCGCCAGGGGGCCCTCCCTACGAGCAGTACGTC.

The chain uses TRBV28 and TRBJ2-2, with a possible D match to TRBD1 (6 bases). The ends were cut back, 10 bases at V and 4 bases at J, with 19 bases in the middle. Germline lookup yields CDR1 MDHEN and CDR2 SYDVKM. This CDR3 is built from 15 residues. For the CDR3, the DNA is TGTGCCACCCGACGACAGGAAGGTCGCACCGGGGAGCTGTTTTTT. It codes for CATRRQEGRTGELFF.

The V call is TRBV4-1, the J call TRBJ2-7, with 8 positions matching TRBD1. V shed 4 bases, J shed 4 bases, and the junction held 6 bases outside the gene matches. This CDR3 contains 14 residues. The germline CDR1 and CDR2 sequences are MGHRA and YSYEKL. This CDR3 is CASSPGQGAYEQYF. In DNA form, the CDR3 reads TGCGCCAGCAGCCCCGGGCAGGGGGCTTACGAGCAGTACTTC.

The J gene is TRBJ1-2, the V gene TRBV6-2 or TRBV6-3; D may be TRBD1 (6 bases). The ends were cut back, 5 bases at V and 1 base at J, with 8 bases in the middle. Germline-derived CDR1 and CDR2 are MNHEY and SVGEGT. The CDR3 is made up of 13 amino acids. As DNA, the CDR3 is TGTGCCAGCAGTCTACAGGGTAACTATGGCTACACCTTC. Protein product: CASSLQGNYGYTF.

This clone occurred a few times. The genes are TRBV29-1 and TRBJ2-4; 7 nucleotides match TRBD2. The CDR3 extends over 17 amino acids. V lost 1 base and J lost 0; bases outside the gene matches: 9. Germline V lookup: CDR1 SQVTM, CDR2 ANQGSEA. CDR3 in DNA: TGCAGCGTTGAAGCCGGGGTAGTAGCGGGAGCCAAAAACATTCAGTACTTC. Its translation: CSVEAGVVAGAKNIQYF.

This clone was recorded a few times. The chain recombines TRBV20-1 with TRBJ1-1; 9 bases match TRBD1. Germline assignment: CDR1 DFQATT and CDR2 SNEGSKA (reference sequence). This CDR3 has 16 amino acids. Trimming at V came to 3 bases and at J to 5 bases, leaving 13 bases not matched to a gene. CDR3 loop: CSASGGQGLGRTEAFF. The DNA for the CDR3 is TGCAGTGCTAGTGGGGGACAGGGACTCGGAAGGACTGAAGCTTTCTTT.

This chain connects TRBV5-4 to TRBJ2-7, with 7 nucleotides matching TRBD1. Germline CDR1 is SGHNT and CDR2 is YYREEE (reference sequence). Losses at the gene ends were 2 bases for V and 2 bases for J; bases not matched to a gene: 1. CDR3 length equals 13 residues. The CDR3 spells CASSFQGAYEQYF. The CDR3 DNA reads TGTGCCAGCAGCTTTCAGGGGGCCTACGAGCAGTACTTC.

This sequence joins TRBV30 and TRBJ2-1; 7 nucleotides line up with TRBD2. CDR1 is GTSNPN, CDR2 SVGIG, per germline (reference sequence). V shed 8 bases and J 4 bases; nucleotides not matched to a gene: 17. The CDR3 is 16 residues long. The CDR3, as DNA: TGTGCCGTAGCGAATACCACGGGAGGCTTTTACAATGAGCAGTTCTTC. Amino acid sequence: CAVANTTGGFYNEQFF.

CDR3 sequence reads: CASGFTLQGSSDGYTF. As DNA, the CDR3 is TGTGCTAGTGGTTTTACCCTACAGGGGAGTTCGGATGGCTACACCTTC. The V call is TRBV12-5, the J call TRBJ1-2; 7 bases match TRBD1. Trimming cost V 3 bases and J 6 bases; bases outside gene matches: 13. CDR3 length: 16 residues. Germline V CDR1 and CDR2: LGHNT, FRNRAP.

The chain's CDR3 is CASSLETISYNEQFF. The CDR3 coding sequence is TGTGCCAGCAGCTTGGAAACTATTTCCTACAATGAGCAGTTCTTC. The J gene is TRBJ2-1, the V gene TRBV5-5; D gene ambiguous. Germline CDR1 is SGHKS and CDR2 is YYEKEE (reference sequence). The CDR3 has 15 amino acids. The V gene lost 0 bases and the J gene lost 1 base, with 8 bases spanning the gap.

V gene TRBV5-1 combines with J gene TRBJ1-1, with TRBD1 as a possible D gene (6 bases). The V gene's germline CDR1 is SGHRS and CDR2 YFSETQ. Trimming left V 4 bases short and J 0 bases short, with 16 bases between. The CDR3 consists of 16 residues. CDR3 bases: TGCGCCAGCAGCGGCGGACAGACCTCTATGAACACTGAAGCTTTCTTT. Its protein product is CASSGGQTSMNTEAFF.